These 20 T cell receptor beta chains were all obtained from the same sample, sequenced in a study of CD8+CD57+ T cells in acquired aplastic anemia. Genomic DNA templated the TCR beta VDJ and CDR3 profiling. One entry per CDR3 protein results from TCRdb running MiXCR on the reads. The data contain a few hundred thousand distinct CDR3 sequences, approximately 60% of them seen just once; the ten biggest clones take up approximately 30%. Input material: sorted CD4+, CD8+, or CD8+CD57+ T cells (not recorded which) from PBMCs. These TCRs come from a human donor in good health.

The V and J genes are TRBV20-1 and TRBJ1-4; the match to TRBD1 covers 10 bases. V trimming: 6 bases; J trimming: 1 base; junction bases outside the gene matches: 11. Germline CDR1 is DFQATT and CDR2 is SNEGSKA (reference sequence). The CDR3 runs 17 residues. The CDR3 region has the DNA TGCAGTGCCCCTGGGGGGGGGGACAGGGGAACTAATGAAAAACTGTTTTTT. Protein sequence: CSAPGGGDRGTNEKLFF.

The chain couples TRBV7-3 to TRBJ2-1, with D perhaps matching TRBD1 or TRBD2 (5 bases each). The CDR3 extends over 13 amino acids. The germline CDR1 and CDR2 sequences are SGHTA and FQGTGA. V gave up 1 base and J gave up 9 bases, with 10 bases separating them. The CDR3 DNA follows: TGTGCCAGCAGCTTAATGTCAGGGAGTGAGCAGTTCTTC. It encodes CASSLMSGSEQFF.

This clonotype appeared a few times. The J gene is TRBJ2-3, the V gene TRBV12-3 or TRBV12-4; D gene ambiguous. V was trimmed by 6 bases and J by 6 bases, leaving 13 bases between them. The CDR3 is 13 amino acids. The CDR3 bases are TGTGCCAGCAGCTTCCGGAGCCCTGATACGCAGTATTTT. Encoded protein: CASSFRSPDTQYF.

The V call is TRBV24-1, the J call TRBJ2-1, with D unclear. Deletions cut 6 bases from V and 8 bases from J, with 7 bases between. The CDR3 is made up of 11 amino acids. Germline CDR1 KGHDR, CDR2 SFDVKD. In DNA form, the CDR3 reads TGTGCCACCAGTTCTTACGATGAGCAGTTCTTC. As protein: CATSSYDEQFF.

This clonotype was seen many times. The chain uses TRBV7-3 and TRBJ2-1; 12 bases line up with TRBD2. The trim removed 5 bases at V and 0 bases at J, leaving 11 bases unmatched. CDR3 length equals 19 residues. Germline V gives CDR1 SGHTA, CDR2 FQGTGA. The CDR3 is CASSIGTSGFRPSYNEQFF. The CDR3, as DNA: TGTGCCAGCAGCATAGGGACTAGCGGGTTCCGACCCTCCTACAATGAGCAGTTCTTC.

The chain uses TRBV7-9 and TRBJ2-7, with unresolved D. Germline-derived CDR1 and CDR2 are SEHNR and FQNEAQ (reference sequence). V was trimmed by 1 base and J by 2 bases, leaving 6 bases between them. The CDR3 is made up of 13 amino acids. CDR3 in amino acids: CASSLEGPYEQYF. The CDR3 DNA follows: TGTGCCAGCAGCTTAGAAGGGCCCTACGAGCAGTACTTC. The full variable domain, its missing parts supplied by reference TRBV7-9 and TRBJ2-7, is DTGVSQNPRHKITKRGQNVTFRCDPISEHNRLYWYRQTLGQGPEFLTYFQNEAQLEKSRLLSDRFSAERPKGSFSTLEIQRTEQGDSAMYLCASSLEGPYEQYFGPGTRLTVT.

This clonotype showed up just a few times. The DNA of the CDR3 is TGTGCCAGCAGCTTAGCATGGGGTTCCCATGAGCAGTTCTTC. Translated, it gives CASSLAWGSHEQFF. This chain links TRBV7-9 with TRBJ2-1; D unresolved. This CDR3 has 14 amino acids. Germline V CDR1 and CDR2: SEHNR, FQNEAQ (reference sequence). The V end was cut by 0 bases, the J end by 8 bases, with 11 bases between.

This chain joins TRBV7-9 and TRBJ2-6; 11 bases fit TRBD1. There are 17 residues in the CDR3. Germline V gives CDR1 SEHNR, CDR2 FQNEAQ (reference sequence). Trimming removed 4 bases from V and 5 bases from J; junction bases left unmatched: 7. CDR3 nucleotide sequence: TGTGCCAGCAGCTGGACAGGGGGCCCTTCAAGGGCCAACGTCCTGACTTTC. Its protein is CASSWTGGPSRANVLTF.

The CDR3 DNA follows: TGTGCCACCAGCAGAGACCAGGGTTACACCTACGAGCAGTACTTC. This gives the protein CATSRDQGYTYEQYF. V gene TRBV15 combines with J gene TRBJ2-7, with D possibly being TRBD1 (5 bases). V lost 0 bases and J lost 2, with 11 bases in between. CDR3 length equals 15 residues. The germline gives CDR1 LNHNV, CDR2 YYDKDF (reference sequence).

The chain couples TRBV7-2 to TRBJ2-1; no definite D call. The germline V gene has CDR1 SGHTA and CDR2 FQGNSA. The length of the CDR3 is 17 residues. V lost 1 base and J 2 bases, leaving 15 bases between the germline ends. The CDR3 DNA sequence: TGTGCCAGCAGCTTAGTGGTGGCAATCCCCCCCTACAATGAGCAGTTCTTC. Its protein is CASSLVVAIPPYNEQFF.

This clonotype was seen at least ten times. The rearrangement joins TRBV19 to TRBJ2-3; D unclear. The CDR3 runs to 12 residues. CDR1 LNHDA and CDR2 SQIVND come from the germline V gene (reference sequence). V was pared by 3 bases and J by 1 base, with 2 bases between. The DNA for the CDR3 is TGTGCCAGTAGTATCGGCACAGATACGCAGTATTTT. Translated: CASSIGTDTQYF.

The gene calls are TRBV7-8 and TRBJ1-1; 8 nucleotides line up with TRBD1. The CDR3 runs to 14 residues. V dropped 7 bases and J dropped 2; count of bases not matched to a gene: 6. Germline V gives CDR1 SGHVS, CDR2 FQNEAQ. In DNA, the CDR3 is TGTGCCAGCATCCCGGACAGGGTCAACACTGAAGCTTTCTTT. Amino acid sequence: CASIPDRVNTEAFF.

This clonotype was seen ten or more times. The chain has TRBV6-5 and TRBJ2-7, with D maybe TRBD2 (6 bases). The CDR3 length is 13 residues. Germline CDR1 MNHEY, CDR2 SVGAGI. V was trimmed by 5 bases and J by 5 bases, leaving 13 bases between them. The CDR3 sequence: CASSAAGGNEQYF. Written as DNA, the CDR3 is TGTGCCAGCAGTGCCGCCGGCGGGAACGAGCAGTACTTC.

This clonotype occurred many times. This chain uses TRBV5-8 with TRBJ2-7, with D unresolved. The V end was cut by 2 bases, the J end by 0 bases, with 12 bases between. There are 15 residues in the CDR3. Germline CDR1 SGHTS, CDR2 YDEGEE. The CDR3 region has the DNA TGTGCCAGCAGCTTCGGGCCGTTCAGCTCCTACGAGCAGTACTTC. Translating it yields CASSFGPFSSYEQYF. The whole variable domain, filled in from reference TRBV5-8 and TRBJ2-7, reads EAGVTQSPTHLIKTRGQQATLRCSPISGHTSVYWYQQALGLGLQFLLWYDEGEERNRGNFPPRFSGRQFPNYSSELNVNALELEDSALYLCASSFGPFSSYEQYFGPGTRLTVT.

This sequence joins TRBV7-9 and TRBJ1-2; no reliable D call. There are 14 residues in the CDR3. CDR1 is SEHNR and CDR2 is FQNEAQ in the germline V gene (reference sequence). Trimming removed 3 bases from V and 8 bases from J, with 16 bases in between. The CDR3 reads CASSFVGDIQGYTF. The CDR3 nucleotides are TGTGCCAGCAGCTTTGTCGGGGATATACAGGGCTACACCTTC.

This chain joins TRBV20-1 and TRBJ1-1, with no clear D. Trimming cost V 0 bases and J 5 bases, with 13 bases left between them. This CDR3 region has 14 residues. The germline CDR1 and CDR2 sequences are DFQATT and SNEGSKA (reference sequence). The CDR3 spells CSARDRRGRTEAFF. CDR3 nucleotides: TGCAGTGCTAGAGATAGACGTGGGAGGACTGAAGCTTTCTTT.

Many counts were recorded for this clonotype. V is TRBV11-1 and J is TRBJ2-1; D not certain. The CDR3 runs 12 residues. Looked up from germline, CDR1 is SGHAT and CDR2 is FQDESV (reference sequence). V lost 1 base to trimming and J lost 3 bases, with 1 base between them. The CDR3, as DNA: TGTGCCAGCAGCTTAGGCTACAATGAGCAGTTCTTC. Encoded protein: CASSLGYNEQFF.

V usage is TRBV10-1 and J usage is TRBJ2-5; 10 nucleotides agree with TRBD1. V was pared by 2 bases and J by 5 bases, with 8 bases of the junction left unmatched. The CDR3 runs 16 residues. The germline CDR1 and CDR2 sequences are WNHNN and SYGVQD (reference sequence). The CDR3 protein is CASSEVAGQGPETQYF. CDR3 in DNA: TGCGCCAGCAGTGAGGTTGCGGGACAGGGGCCGGAGACCCAGTACTTC.

The rearrangement joins TRBV20-1 to TRBJ2-2; 11 bases agree with TRBD2. Germline V gene data show CDR1 as DFQATT and CDR2 as SNEGSKA (reference sequence). CDR3 size: 15 residues. With 6 bases clipped from V and 3 bases from J, the junction kept 6 bases outside the gene matches. As DNA, the CDR3 is TGCAGTGCCGGGACTAGCGGAGACTACACCGGGGAGCTGTTTTTT. Protein sequence: CSAGTSGDYTGELFF.

This clonotype appeared once. The chain has TRBV19 and TRBJ1-5; 7 bases match TRBD1. The V segment lost 7 bases and the J segment 4 bases; nucleotides outside the gene matches: 19. The CDR3 contains 18 residues. The V gene's germline CDR1 is LNHDA and CDR2 SQIVND (reference sequence). The CDR3 region is CASTPGPLDRVRNQPQHF. The CDR3 region has the DNA TGTGCCAGTACCCCCGGGCCCCTAGACAGGGTCAGGAATCAGCCCCAGCATTTT.